The present T cell receptor beta chain was sequenced within a study of T cell clonotyping in hematopoietic cell transplantation. Study results and limitations: Pathologically expanded recipient clonotypes increased progressively from day 30 to day 180 as diversity fell.

The germline V and J ends were trimmed by 5 bases and 4 bases, with 17 bases remaining between them. The CDR3 totals 15 residues. Germline CDR1 SGHVS, CDR2 FQNEAQ. A note on this clone: Its antigen is currently unknown.

TCRdb's copy holds only in-frame clones and misses some; the assay was immunoSEQ multiplex PCR. The sample lists approximately 12,000 clones; approximately 65% were seen once. The specimen comprised peripheral blood mononuclear cells, sampled 180 days after allogeneic stem cell transplant. The sequence was collected from a male patient aged 60-69 years who had an allogeneic stem cell transplant from an unrelated donor, so the T cells may come from the graft donor. Some clones in this sample may be carry-over from other donors' samples. This sequence joins TRBV7-8 and TRBJ1-2; the D gene is possibly TRBD1 (5 bases). DNA of the CDR3: TGTGCCAGCAGCCCGCAGGGAACCCTTTCCTATGGCTACACCTTC. It encodes CASSPQGTLSYGYTF.